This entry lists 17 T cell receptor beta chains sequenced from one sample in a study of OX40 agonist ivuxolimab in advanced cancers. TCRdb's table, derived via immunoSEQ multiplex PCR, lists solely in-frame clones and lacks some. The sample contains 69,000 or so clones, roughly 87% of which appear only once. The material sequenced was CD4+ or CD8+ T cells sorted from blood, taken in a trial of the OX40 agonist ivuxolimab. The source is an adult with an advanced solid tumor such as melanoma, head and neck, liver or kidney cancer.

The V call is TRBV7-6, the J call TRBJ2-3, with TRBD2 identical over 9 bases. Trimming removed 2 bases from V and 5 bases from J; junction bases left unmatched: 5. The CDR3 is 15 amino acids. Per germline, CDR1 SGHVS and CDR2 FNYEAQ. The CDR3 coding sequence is TGTGCCAGCAGCTTAATGGCGGGAGGGGAAGATACGCAGTATTTT. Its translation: CASSLMAGGEDTQYF.

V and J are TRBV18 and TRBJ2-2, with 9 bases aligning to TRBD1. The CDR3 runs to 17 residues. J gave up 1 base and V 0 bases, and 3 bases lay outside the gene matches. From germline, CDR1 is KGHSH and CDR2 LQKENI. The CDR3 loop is CASSPPGQGLNTGELFF. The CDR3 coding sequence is TGTGCCAGCTCACCACCGGGACAGGGACTGAACACCGGGGAGCTGTTTTTT.

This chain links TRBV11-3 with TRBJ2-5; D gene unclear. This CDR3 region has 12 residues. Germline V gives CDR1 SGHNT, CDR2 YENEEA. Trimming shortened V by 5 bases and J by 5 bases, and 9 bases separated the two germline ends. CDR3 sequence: CASSTASETQYF. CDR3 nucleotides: TGTGCCAGCAGCACTGCTTCCGAGACCCAGTACTTC.

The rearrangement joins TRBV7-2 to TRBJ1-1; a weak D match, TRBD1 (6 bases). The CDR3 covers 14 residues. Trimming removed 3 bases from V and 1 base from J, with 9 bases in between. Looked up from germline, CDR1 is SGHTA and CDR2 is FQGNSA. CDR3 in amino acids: CASSLDRRNTEAFF. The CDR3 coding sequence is TGTGCCAGCAGCTTGGACAGAAGGAACACTGAAGCTTTCTTT.

This CDR3 is CASSPGQGTGELFF. CDR3 in DNA: TGTGCCAGCAGCCCAGGACAGGGGACCGGGGAGCTGTTTTTT. The rearrangement links TRBV7-9 to TRBJ2-2, with 9 bases that match TRBD1. This CDR3 is 14 amino acids long. Looked up from germline, CDR1 is SEHNR and CDR2 is FQNEAQ (reference sequence). The V segment lost 5 bases and the J segment 5 bases; nucleotides outside the gene matches: 3. Complete variable domain (other parts from reference TRBV7-9 and TRBJ2-2): DTGVSQNPRHKITKRGQNVTFRCDPISEHNRLYWYRQTLGQGPEFLTYFQNEAQLEKSRLLSDRFSAERPKGSFSTLEIQRTEQGDSAMYLCASSPGQGTGELFFGEGSRLTVL.

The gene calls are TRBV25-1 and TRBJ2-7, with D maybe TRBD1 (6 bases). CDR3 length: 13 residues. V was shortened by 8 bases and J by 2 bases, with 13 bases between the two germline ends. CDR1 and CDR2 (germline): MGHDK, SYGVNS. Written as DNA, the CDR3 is TGTGCCAGCTCCGGGACAACCACCTACGAGCAGTACTTC. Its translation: CASSGTTTYEQYF.

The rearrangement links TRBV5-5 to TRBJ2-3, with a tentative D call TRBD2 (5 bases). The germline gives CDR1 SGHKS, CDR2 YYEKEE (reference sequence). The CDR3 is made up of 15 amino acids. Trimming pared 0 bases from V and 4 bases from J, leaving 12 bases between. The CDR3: CASSLVSGMADTQYF. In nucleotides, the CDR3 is TGTGCCAGCAGCTTGGTTTCCGGGATGGCAGATACGCAGTATTTT.

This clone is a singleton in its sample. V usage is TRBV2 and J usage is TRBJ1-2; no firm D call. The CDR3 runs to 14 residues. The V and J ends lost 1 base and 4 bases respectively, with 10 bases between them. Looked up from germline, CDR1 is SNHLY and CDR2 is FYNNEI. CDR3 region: CASSEEWQVYGYTF. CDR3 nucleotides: TGTGCCAGCAGTGAAGAGTGGCAGGTCTATGGCTACACCTTC. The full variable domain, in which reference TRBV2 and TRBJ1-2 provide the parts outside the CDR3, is EPEVTQTPSHQVTQMGQEVILRCVPISNHLYFYWYRQILGQKVEFLVSFYNNEISEKSEIFDDQFSVERPDGSNFTLKIRSTKLEDSAMYFCASSEEWQVYGYTFGSGTRLTVV.

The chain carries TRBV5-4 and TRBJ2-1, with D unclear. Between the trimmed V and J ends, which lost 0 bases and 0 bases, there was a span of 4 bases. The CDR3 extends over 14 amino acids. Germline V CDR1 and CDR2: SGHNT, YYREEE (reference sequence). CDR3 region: CASSLESSYNEQFF. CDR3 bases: TGTGCCAGCAGCTTGGAGAGCTCCTACAATGAGCAGTTCTTC.

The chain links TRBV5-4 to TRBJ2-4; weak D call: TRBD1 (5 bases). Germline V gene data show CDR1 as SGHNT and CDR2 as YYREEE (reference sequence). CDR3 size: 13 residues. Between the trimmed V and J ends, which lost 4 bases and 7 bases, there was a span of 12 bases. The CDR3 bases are TGTGCCAGCAGCCCCGACAGTCAGAACATTCAGTACTTC. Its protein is CASSPDSQNIQYF.

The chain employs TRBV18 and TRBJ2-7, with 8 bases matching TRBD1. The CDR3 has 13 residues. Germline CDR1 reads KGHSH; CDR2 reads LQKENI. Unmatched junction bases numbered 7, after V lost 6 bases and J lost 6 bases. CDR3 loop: CASSPDRASEQYF. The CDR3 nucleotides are TGTGCCAGCTCCCCGGACAGGGCTAGCGAGCAGTACTTC.

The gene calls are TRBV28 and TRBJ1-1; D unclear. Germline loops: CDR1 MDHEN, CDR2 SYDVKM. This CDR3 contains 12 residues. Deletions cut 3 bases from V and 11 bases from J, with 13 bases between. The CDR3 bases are TGTGCCAGCAGTTTTAAATTAGCGGTTGCTTTCTTT. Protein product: CASSFKLAVAFF.

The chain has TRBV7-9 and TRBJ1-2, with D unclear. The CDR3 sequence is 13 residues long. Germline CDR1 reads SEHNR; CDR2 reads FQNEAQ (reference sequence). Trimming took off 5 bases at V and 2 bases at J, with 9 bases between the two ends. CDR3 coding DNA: TGTGCCAGCAGCCGAGACGGGAACTATGGCTACACCTTC. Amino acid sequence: CASSRDGNYGYTF.

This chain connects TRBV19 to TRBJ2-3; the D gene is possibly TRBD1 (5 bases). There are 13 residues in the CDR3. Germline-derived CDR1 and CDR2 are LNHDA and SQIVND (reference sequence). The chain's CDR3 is CACRAVSTDTQYF. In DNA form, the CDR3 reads TGTGCTTGCAGGGCGGTTAGCACAGATACGCAGTATTTT.

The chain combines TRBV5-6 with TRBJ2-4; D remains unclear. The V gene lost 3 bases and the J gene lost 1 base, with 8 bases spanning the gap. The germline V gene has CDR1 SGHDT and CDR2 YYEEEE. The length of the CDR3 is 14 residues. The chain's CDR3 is CASSSGGAKNIQYF. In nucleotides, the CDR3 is TGTGCCAGCAGCTCGGGTGGGGCCAAAAACATTCAGTACTTC. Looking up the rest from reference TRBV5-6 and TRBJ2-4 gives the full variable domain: DAGVTQSPTHLIKTRGQQVTLRCSPKSGHDTVSWYQQALGQGPQFIFQYYEEEERQRGNFPDRFSGHQFPNYSSELNVNALLLGDSALYLCASSSGGAKNIQYFGAGTRLSVL.

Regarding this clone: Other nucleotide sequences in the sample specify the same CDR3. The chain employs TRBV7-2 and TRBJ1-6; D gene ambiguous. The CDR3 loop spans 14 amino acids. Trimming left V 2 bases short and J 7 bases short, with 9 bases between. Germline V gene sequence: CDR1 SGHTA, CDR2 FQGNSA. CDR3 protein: CASSLSGGNSPLHF. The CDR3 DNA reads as TGTGCCAGCAGCTTATCAGGAGGGAATTCACCCCTCCACTTT.

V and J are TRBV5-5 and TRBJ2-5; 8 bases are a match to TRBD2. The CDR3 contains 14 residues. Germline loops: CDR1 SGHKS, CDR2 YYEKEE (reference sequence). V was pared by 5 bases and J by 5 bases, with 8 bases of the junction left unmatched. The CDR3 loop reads CASSSQRERETQYF. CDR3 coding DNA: TGTGCCAGCAGTTCCCAGCGGGAGAGGGAGACCCAGTACTTC.